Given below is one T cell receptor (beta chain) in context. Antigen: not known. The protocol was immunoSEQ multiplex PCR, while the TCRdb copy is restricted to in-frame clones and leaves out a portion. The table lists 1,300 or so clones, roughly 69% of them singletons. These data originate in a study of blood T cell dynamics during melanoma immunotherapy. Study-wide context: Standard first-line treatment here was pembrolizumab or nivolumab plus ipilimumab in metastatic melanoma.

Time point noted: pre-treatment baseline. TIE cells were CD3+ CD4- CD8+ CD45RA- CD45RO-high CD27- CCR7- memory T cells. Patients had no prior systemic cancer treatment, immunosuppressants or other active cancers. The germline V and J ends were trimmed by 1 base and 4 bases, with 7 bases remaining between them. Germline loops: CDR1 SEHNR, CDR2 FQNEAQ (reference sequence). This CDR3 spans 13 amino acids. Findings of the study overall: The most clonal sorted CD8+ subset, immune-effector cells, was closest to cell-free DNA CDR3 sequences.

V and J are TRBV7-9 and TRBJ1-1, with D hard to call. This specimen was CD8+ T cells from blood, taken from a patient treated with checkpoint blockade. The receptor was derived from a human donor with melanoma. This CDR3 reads CASSLERSTEAFF. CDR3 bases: TGTGCCAGCAGCTTAGAACGAAGCACTGAAGCTTTCTTT.